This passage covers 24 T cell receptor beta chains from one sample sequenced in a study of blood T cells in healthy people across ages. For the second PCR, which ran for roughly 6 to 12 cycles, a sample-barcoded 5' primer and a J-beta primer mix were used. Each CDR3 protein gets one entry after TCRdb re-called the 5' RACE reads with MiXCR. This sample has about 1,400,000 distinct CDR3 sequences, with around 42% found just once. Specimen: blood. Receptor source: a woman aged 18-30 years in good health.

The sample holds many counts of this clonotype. In DNA, the CDR3 is TGTGCCATCAGGGAACAGGATGTCAATGAGCAGTTCTTC. This translates into CAIREQDVNEQFF. The chain links TRBV10-3 to TRBJ2-1; TRBD1 is a possible D gene (5 bases). Germline assignment: CDR1 ENHRY and CDR2 SYGVKD. V lost 6 bases to trimming and J lost 6 bases, with 12 bases between them. The CDR3 consists of 13 residues.

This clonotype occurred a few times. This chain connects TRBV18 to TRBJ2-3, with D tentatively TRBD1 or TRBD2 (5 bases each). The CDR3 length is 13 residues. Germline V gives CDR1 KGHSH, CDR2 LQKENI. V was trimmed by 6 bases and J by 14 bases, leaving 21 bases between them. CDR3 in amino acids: CASSPGPSSLGYF. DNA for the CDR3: TGTGCCAGCTCCCCGGGACCATCATCCCTCGGGTATTTT. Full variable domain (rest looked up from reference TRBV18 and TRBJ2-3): NAGVMQNPRHLVRRRGQEARLRCSPMKGHSHVYWYRQLPEEGLKFMVYLQKENIIDESGMPKERFSAEFPKEGPSILRIQQVVRGDSAAYFCASSPGPSSLGYFGPGTRLTVL.

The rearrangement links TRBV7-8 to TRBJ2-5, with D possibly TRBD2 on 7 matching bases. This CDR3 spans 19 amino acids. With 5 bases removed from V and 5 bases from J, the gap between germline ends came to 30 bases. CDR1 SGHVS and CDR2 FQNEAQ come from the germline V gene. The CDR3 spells CASSPEDSWEGGVGETQYF. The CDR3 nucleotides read TGTGCCAGCAGCCCAGAGGATAGTTGGGAGGGGGGTGTGGGGGAGACCCAGTACTTC.

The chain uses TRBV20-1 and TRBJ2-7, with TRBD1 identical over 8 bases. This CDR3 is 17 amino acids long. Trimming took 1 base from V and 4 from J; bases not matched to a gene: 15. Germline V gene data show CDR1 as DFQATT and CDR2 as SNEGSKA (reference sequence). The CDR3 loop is CSARATGGDSRVYEQYF. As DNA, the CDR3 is TGCAGTGCTAGAGCCACAGGGGGTGACTCGAGGGTTTACGAGCAGTACTTC.

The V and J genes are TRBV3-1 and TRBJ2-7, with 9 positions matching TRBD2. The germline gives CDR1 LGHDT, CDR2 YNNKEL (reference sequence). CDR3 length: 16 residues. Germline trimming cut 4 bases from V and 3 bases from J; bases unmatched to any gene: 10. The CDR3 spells CASSPPRGRAVYEQYF. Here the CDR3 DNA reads TGTGCCAGCAGCCCTCCTCGCGGGAGGGCCGTCTACGAGCAGTACTTC.

In DNA form, the CDR3 reads TGTGCCAGCAGCCCCAGTCGGGATTCTAGGCGCTACGAGCAGTACTTC. This codes for CASSPSRDSRRYEQYF. The chain links TRBV7-7 to TRBJ2-7; a possible D gene is TRBD2 (5 bases). Germline V gene data show CDR1 as SSHAT and CDR2 as FNYEAQ (reference sequence). The CDR3 covers 16 residues. V was pared by 5 bases and J by 3 bases, with 20 bases between. The full variable domain, its missing parts supplied by reference TRBV7-7 and TRBJ2-7, is GAGVSQSPRYKVTKRGQDVTLRCDPISSHATLYWYQQALGQGPEFLTYFNYEAQPDKSGLPSDRFSAERPEGSISTLTIQRTEQRDSAMYRCASSPSRDSRRYEQYFGPGTRLTVT.

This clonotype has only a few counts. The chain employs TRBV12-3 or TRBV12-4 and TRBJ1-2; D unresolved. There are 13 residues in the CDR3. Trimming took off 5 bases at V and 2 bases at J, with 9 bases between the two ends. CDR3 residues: CASSHRSNYGYTF. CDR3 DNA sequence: TGTGCCAGCAGTCATAGGTCAAACTATGGCTACACCTTC.

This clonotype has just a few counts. As DNA, the CDR3 is TGTGCCAGCAGTGAAGGGGATCGGAGCGGGAAAAACATAGCCAAAAACATTCAGTACTTC. This codes for CASSEGDRSGKNIAKNIQYF. The genes are TRBV25-1 and TRBJ2-4, with TRBD2 identical over 7 bases. From germline, CDR1 is MGHDK and CDR2 SYGVNS. The CDR3 loop spans 20 amino acids. Trimming removed 2 bases from V and 0 bases from J; junction bases left unmatched: 16.

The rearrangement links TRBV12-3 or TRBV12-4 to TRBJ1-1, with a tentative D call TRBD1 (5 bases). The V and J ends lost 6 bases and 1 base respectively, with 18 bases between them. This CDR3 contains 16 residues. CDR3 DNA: TGTGCCAGCAGACGGGACCCACCGCCCTCGAACACTGAAGCTTTCTTT. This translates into CASRRDPPPSNTEAFF.

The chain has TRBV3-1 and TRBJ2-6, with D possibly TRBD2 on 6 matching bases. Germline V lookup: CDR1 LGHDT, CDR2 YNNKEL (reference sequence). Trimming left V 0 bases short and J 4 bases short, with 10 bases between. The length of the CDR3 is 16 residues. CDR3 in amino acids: CASSQDGGRGANVLTF. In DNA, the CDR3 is TGTGCCAGCAGCCAAGATGGGGGGAGAGGGGCCAACGTCCTGACTTTC. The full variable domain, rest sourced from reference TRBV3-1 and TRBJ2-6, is DTAVSQTPKYLVTQMGNDKSIKCEQNLGHDTMYWYKQDSKKFLKIMFSYNNKELIINETVPNRFSPKSPDKAHLNLHINSLELGDSAVYFCASSQDGGRGANVLTFGAGSRLTVL.

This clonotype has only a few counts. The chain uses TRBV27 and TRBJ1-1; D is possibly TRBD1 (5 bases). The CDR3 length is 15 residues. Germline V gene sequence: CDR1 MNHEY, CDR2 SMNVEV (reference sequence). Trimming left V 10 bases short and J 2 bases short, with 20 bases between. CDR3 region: CATRPGTDVNTEAFF. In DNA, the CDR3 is TGTGCCACAAGACCCGGGACCGACGTTAACACTGAAGCTTTCTTT.

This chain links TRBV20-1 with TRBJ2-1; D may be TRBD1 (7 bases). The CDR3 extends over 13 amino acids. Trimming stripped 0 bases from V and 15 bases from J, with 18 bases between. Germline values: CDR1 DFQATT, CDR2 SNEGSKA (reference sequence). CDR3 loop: CSAREGGGGQWFF. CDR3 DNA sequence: TGCAGTGCTAGAGAAGGTGGAGGGGGACAGTGGTTCTTC.

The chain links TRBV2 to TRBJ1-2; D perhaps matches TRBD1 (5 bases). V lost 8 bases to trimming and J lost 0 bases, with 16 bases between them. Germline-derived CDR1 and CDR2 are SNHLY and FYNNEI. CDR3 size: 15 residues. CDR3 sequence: CASLGQDSSNYGYTF. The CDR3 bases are TGTGCCAGCCTGGGGCAGGATTCCTCTAACTATGGCTACACCTTC.

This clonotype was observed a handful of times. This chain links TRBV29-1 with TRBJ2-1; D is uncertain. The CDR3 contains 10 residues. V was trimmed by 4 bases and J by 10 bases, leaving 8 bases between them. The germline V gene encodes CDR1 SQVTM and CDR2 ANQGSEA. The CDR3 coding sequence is TGCAGCGTTGCCCCCGGGGAGCAGTTCTTC. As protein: CSVAPGEQFF.

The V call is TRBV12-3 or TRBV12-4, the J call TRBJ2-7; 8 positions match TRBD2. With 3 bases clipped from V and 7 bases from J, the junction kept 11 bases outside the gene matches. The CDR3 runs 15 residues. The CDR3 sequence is CASSFALAVANEQYF. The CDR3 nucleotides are TGTGCCAGCAGTTTTGCACTAGCGGTGGCGAATGAGCAGTACTTC.

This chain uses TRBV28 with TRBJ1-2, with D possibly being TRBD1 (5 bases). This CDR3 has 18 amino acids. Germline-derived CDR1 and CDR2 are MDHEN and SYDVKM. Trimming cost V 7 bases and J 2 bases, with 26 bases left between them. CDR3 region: CASTRKGRGAKANYGYTF. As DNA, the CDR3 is TGTGCCAGCACCAGAAAGGGGAGGGGCGCAAAGGCAAACTATGGCTACACCTTC.

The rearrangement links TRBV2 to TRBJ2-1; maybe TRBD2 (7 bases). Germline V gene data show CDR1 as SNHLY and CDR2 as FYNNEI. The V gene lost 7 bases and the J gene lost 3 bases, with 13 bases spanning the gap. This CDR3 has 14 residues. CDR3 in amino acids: CASNGGAYYNEQFF. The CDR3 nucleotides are TGTGCCAGCAATGGGGGGGCCTACTACAATGAGCAGTTCTTC.

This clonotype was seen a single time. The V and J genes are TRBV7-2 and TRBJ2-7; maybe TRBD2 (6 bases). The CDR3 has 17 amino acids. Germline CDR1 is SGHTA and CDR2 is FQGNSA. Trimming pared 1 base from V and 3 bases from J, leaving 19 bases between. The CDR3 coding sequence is TGTGCCAGCAGCTTAGAGACCTCCGGGACTGGGCACTACGAGCAGTACTTC. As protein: CASSLETSGTGHYEQYF.

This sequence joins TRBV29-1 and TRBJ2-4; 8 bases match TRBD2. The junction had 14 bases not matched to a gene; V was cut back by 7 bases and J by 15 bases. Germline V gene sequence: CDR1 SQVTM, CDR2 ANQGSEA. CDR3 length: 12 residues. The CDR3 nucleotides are TGCAGCGCCGGATCGGTACTAGCGGTCGGGTACTTC. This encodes CSAGSVLAVGYF.

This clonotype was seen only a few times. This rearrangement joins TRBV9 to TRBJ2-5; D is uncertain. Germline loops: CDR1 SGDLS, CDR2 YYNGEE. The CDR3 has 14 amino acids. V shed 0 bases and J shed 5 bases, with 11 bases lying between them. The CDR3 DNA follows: TGTGCCAGCAGCGTAGCGGGCACGAGGGAGACCCAGTACTTC. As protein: CASSVAGTRETQYF.

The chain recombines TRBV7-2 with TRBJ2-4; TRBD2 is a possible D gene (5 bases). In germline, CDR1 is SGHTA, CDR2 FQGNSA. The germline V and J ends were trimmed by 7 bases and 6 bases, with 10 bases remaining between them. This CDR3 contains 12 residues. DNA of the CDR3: TGTGCCAGCAAGAGTCGGGGAAACATTCAGTACTTC. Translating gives CASKSRGNIQYF.

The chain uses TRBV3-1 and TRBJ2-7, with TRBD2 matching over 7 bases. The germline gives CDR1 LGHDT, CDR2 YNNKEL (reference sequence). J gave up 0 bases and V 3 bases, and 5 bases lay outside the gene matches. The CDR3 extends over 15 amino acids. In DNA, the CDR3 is TGTGCCAGCAGCCAGTGGGGCGGGAGCTCCTACGAGCAGTACTTC. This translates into CASSQWGGSSYEQYF.

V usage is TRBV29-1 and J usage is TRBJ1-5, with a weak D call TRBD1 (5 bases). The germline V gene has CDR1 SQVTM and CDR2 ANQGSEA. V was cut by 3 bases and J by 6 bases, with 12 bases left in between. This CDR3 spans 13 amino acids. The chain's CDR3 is CSVEGDRGQPQHF. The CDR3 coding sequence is TGCAGCGTTGAGGGGGACCGGGGTCAGCCCCAGCATTTT. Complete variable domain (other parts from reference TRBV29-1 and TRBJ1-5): SAVISQKPSRDICQRGTSLTIQCQVDSQVTMMFWYRQQPGQSLTLIATANQGSEATYESGFVIDKFPISRPNLTFSTLTVSNMSPEDSSIYLCSVEGDRGQPQHFGDGTRLSIL.

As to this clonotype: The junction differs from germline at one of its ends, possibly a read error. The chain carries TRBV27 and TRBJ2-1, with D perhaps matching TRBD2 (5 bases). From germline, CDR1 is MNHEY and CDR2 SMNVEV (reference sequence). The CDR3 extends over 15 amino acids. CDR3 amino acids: CAGSLKGLAGEEQFF. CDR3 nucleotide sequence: TGTGCCGGCAGTTTAAAGGGTCTAGCTGGTGAGGAGCAGTTCTTC.